This T cell receptor beta chain was found in a study of blood T cells in healthy people across ages. The wider study: Template switching retrieved approximately one barcoded beta molecule for each two T cells.

Findings and caveats of the study: A roughly linear fall in TCR beta diversity per million T cells was seen with increasing age.

As to this clonotype: Its antigen is as yet unknown.

The authors ran a second PCR of about 6 to 12 cycles using a sample-barcoded 5' primer and a J-beta primer mix. TCRdb fed the 5' RACE reads into MiXCR, producing one record per CDR3 protein. The sample yields 850,000 to 1,100,000 distinct CDR3 sequences, 35% to 40% seen once. The CDR3 spans 14 residues. Germline values: CDR1 SEHNR, CDR2 FQNEAQ (reference sequence). The V gene lost 5 bases and the J gene lost 2 bases, with 12 bases spanning the gap. The receptor comes from a man younger than 35 in good health. The sample comprised blood. This chain links TRBV7-9 with TRBJ1-1, with D perhaps matching TRBD1 (5 bases). As DNA, the CDR3 is TGTGCCAGCAGCCCCGACAGAACTAACACTGAAGCTTTCTTT. Translating it yields CASSPDRTNTEAFF.